This passage covers 11 T cell receptor beta chains from one sample sequenced in a study of a mutant IDH1 vaccine in newly diagnosed glioma. Assay used: immunoSEQ multiplex PCR; TCRdb lists only in-frame clones, some missing. The top ten hold about 2.2% of the sample, which has fewer than 45,000 clones, around 83% seen once. The sample's time point: week 11, during vaccination. A single vaccine dose contained 300 ug of mutant IDH1 20-mer peptide, and topical imiquimod was used with it. Their antigen targets remain unknown. The source was PBMCs, collected from a glioma patient whose treatment included an IDH1 peptide vaccine. The receptors shown here come from a man aged 40-50 years with glioma.

The chain is built from TRBV5-8 and TRBJ2-5; 8 bases are a match to TRBD1. From germline, CDR1 is SGHTS and CDR2 YDEGEE. The trim removed 4 bases at V and 5 bases at J, leaving 10 bases unmatched. This CDR3 is 15 amino acids long. Here the CDR3 DNA reads TGTGCCAGCAGCGGAGGACAGGGAAGATGGGAGACCCAGTACTTC. Amino acids: CASSGGQGRWETQYF.

This chain connects TRBV19 to TRBJ1-5; D might be TRBD1 (6 bases). The germline V gene encodes CDR1 LNHDA and CDR2 SQIVND (reference sequence). Trimming shortened V by 4 bases and J by 2 bases, and 15 bases separated the two germline ends. This CDR3 spans 16 amino acids. The CDR3 coding sequence is TGTGCCAGTAGTACCCATTGGGGGCTTGGCAATCAGCCCCAGCATTTT. It codes for CASSTHWGLGNQPQHF.

This clone is a singleton in its sample. The chain links TRBV2 to TRBJ1-5; TRBD1 matches at 9 bases. CDR3 length: 15 residues. After removal of 8 bases from V and 0 bases from J, the junction contained 5 bases not matched to a gene. The germline V gene has CDR1 SNHLY and CDR2 FYNNEI. CDR3 sequence reads: CASGGQGHSNQPQHF. The CDR3 bases are TGTGCCAGCGGAGGACAGGGGCATAGCAATCAGCCCCAGCATTTT.

The V call is TRBV7-8, the J call TRBJ1-2, with D perhaps TRBD1 (6 bases). The V and J ends lost 5 bases and 8 bases respectively, with 21 bases between them. The CDR3 extends over 15 amino acids. CDR1 and CDR2 (germline): SGHVS, FQNEAQ. CDR3 in amino acids: CASSPRLGQPLGYTF. CDR3 bases: TGTGCCAGCAGCCCACGTCTTGGACAGCCCCTAGGCTACACCTTC. Together with reference TRBV7-8 and TRBJ1-2, the CDR3 gives the full variable domain: GAGVSQSPRYKVAKRGQDVALRCDPISGHVSLFWYQQALGQGPEFLTYFQNEAQLDKSGLPSDRFFAERPEGSVSTLKIQRTQQEDSAVYLCASSPRLGQPLGYTFGSGTRLTVV.

The J gene is TRBJ2-1, the V gene TRBV9, with D possibly matching TRBD2 (5 bases). The CDR3 is 19 residues long. The V gene's germline CDR1 is SGDLS and CDR2 YYNGEE. Trimming pared 0 bases from V and 1 base from J, leaving 20 bases between. The CDR3 region is CASSVATPLGLGSYNEQFF. The CDR3 bases are TGTGCCAGCAGCGTAGCTACTCCACTAGGATTGGGATCCTACAATGAGCAGTTCTTC.

This clone was seen once. This sequence joins TRBV13 and TRBJ2-7; 10 bases line up with TRBD1. This CDR3 has 14 amino acids. The V segment lost 5 bases and the J segment 4 bases; nucleotides outside the gene matches: 5. Per the germline V gene, CDR1 is PRHDT and CDR2 is FYEKMQ (reference sequence). The CDR3 DNA reads as TGTGCCAGCAGCCGGACAGGGGGGCTTTACGAGCAGTACTTC. Its protein is CASSRTGGLYEQYF.

The DNA for the CDR3 is TGTGCCAGCTCACCACAAGGGACAAACCAAGAGACCCAGTACTTC. It codes for CASSPQGTNQETQYF. The chain couples TRBV18 to TRBJ2-5, with a possible D match to TRBD1 (6 bases). This CDR3 region has 15 residues. Per germline, CDR1 KGHSH and CDR2 LQKENI. Trimming removed 1 base at V and 0 bases at J, with 9 bases between.

This clone was seen only once. V usage is TRBV7-9 and J usage is TRBJ2-7; the D is unclear. Trimming shortened V by 5 bases and J by 3 bases, and 8 bases separated the two germline ends. This CDR3 contains 12 residues. Per the germline V gene, CDR1 is SEHNR and CDR2 is FQNEAQ (reference sequence). CDR3 loop: CASSEDFYEQYF. For the CDR3, the DNA is TGTGCCAGCAGCGAAGACTTCTACGAGCAGTACTTC. Combining the CDR3 with reference TRBV7-9 and TRBJ2-7 gives the whole variable domain DTGVSQNPRHKITKRGQNVTFRCDPISEHNRLYWYRQTLGQGPEFLTYFQNEAQLEKSRLLSDRFSAERPKGSFSTLEIQRTEQGDSAMYLCASSEDFYEQYFGPGTRLTVT.

This chain connects TRBV9 to TRBJ1-2; D possibly corresponds to TRBD1 (5 bases). V dropped 0 bases and J dropped 0 bases, with 12 bases sitting between them. Germline values: CDR1 SGDLS, CDR2 YYNGEE. This CDR3 spans 16 amino acids. CDR3 coding DNA: TGTGCCAGCAGCGTAGGTGGACAACGGGCTAACTATGGCTACACCTTC. This translates into CASSVGGQRANYGYTF.

This clone was observed once. The chain carries TRBV7-3 and TRBJ2-7; D gene unclear. Between the trimmed V and J ends, which lost 5 bases and 2 bases, there was a span of 10 bases. Germline assignment: CDR1 SGHTA and CDR2 FQGTGA. CDR3 length: 13 residues. In DNA, the CDR3 is TGTGCCAGCAGCCAACCCCCAGCCTACGAGCAGTACTTC. As protein: CASSQPPAYEQYF.

V and J are TRBV19 and TRBJ1-1, with D unresolved. CDR3 size: 15 residues. Trimming pared 3 bases from V and 3 bases from J, leaving 14 bases between. CDR1 is LNHDA and CDR2 is SQIVND in the germline V gene (reference sequence). CDR3 DNA sequence: TGTGCCAGTAGTATCAATGGGTATGGGGACACTGAAGCTTTCTTT. Amino acid sequence: CASSINGYGDTEAFF.